A selection of T cell receptor beta chains follows, all from one sample in a study of tumor T cells in aggressive B-cell lymphoma. The repertoire was sequenced with immunoSEQ multiplex PCR; TCRdb's copy has only in-frame clones and lacks some. The sample holds approximately 7,300 clones; about 85% are singletons and the top ten take under 5.5%. Sequenced sample: tumor tissue. All receptors come from an adult with diffuse large B cell lymphoma. CDR3s include the opening cysteine and the closing phenylalanine or tryptophan. Fields, in order: V gene, J gene, D gene, clone size, CDR3 DNA, CDR3 protein. A D gene is named only where the DNA matches it firmly. Rows may omit the clone size; those that give it use once, few, many or a size class.

>TRBV10-1|TRBJ2-2|TRBD1|.
TGCGCCAGCAGTGGACCTGGCAGGGGGCGGATCGGGGAGCTGTTTTTT
CASSGPGRGRIGELFF
>TRBV12-2|TRBJ1-5|.|.
TGTGCAAGTCGAGAGGCAGATTATAGCAATCAGCCTCAGCATTTT
CASREADYSNQPQHF
>TRBV10-3|TRBJ2-3|.|.
TGTGCCATCAGTGCCGGTCGTCACCCCACAGATACGCAGTATTTT
CAISAGRHPTDTQYF
>TRBV6-1|TRBJ1-5|.|once
TGTGCCAGCAGTGAGTATGGGGGCAGCAATCAGCCCCAGCATTTT
CASSEYGGSNQPQHF
>TRBV18|TRBJ2-5|TRBD2|.
TGTGCCAGCTCACCGGCGGGAGGGGCCCGAGAGACCCAGTACTTC
CASSPAGGARETQYF
>TRBV5-6|TRBJ1-5|.|.
TGTGCCAGCAGCTTCTCGGGGTCGAGGAGCAATCAGCCCCAGCATTTT
CASSFSGSRSNQPQHF
>TRBV4-2|TRBJ2-2|TRBD2|.
TGTGCCAGCAGCCAAGATGCCCTAGCGGGACCTAACACCGGGGAGCTGTTTTTT
CASSQDALAGPNTGELFF
>TRBV14|TRBJ1-2|.|once
TGTGCCAGCAGCCAAAATCAAGCCTTAGCCTATGGCTACACCTTC
CASSQNQALAYGYTF
>TRBV7-9|TRBJ1-5|.|.
TGTGCCAGCAGCGCCTCCCCAGGTGAACAGCCCCAGCATTTT
CASSASPGEQPQHF
>TRBV12-5|TRBJ1-5|.|few
TGTGCTAGTGGCCCACCCCAGGGGCCTCTCTCCCAGCCCCAGCATTTT
CASGPPQGPLSQPQHF
>TRBV5-1|TRBJ2-1|TRBD2|.
TGCGCCAGCAGCCCCACAATAGCGGGAGTGGGTGAGCATCTCTTC
CASSPTIAGVGEHLF
>TRBV5-8|TRBJ1-6|.|.
TGTGCCAGCAGCTCAAACGGGGGTCGTAATTCACCCCTCCACTTT
CASSSNGGRNSPLHF
>TRBV5-7|TRBJ2-1|TRBD1|.
TGTGCCAGCACCATAGGAGTCCCGGGACAGGGATTCGATGAGCAGTTCTTC
CASTIGVPGQGFDEQFF
>TRBV10-3|TRBJ1-2|TRBD1|.
TGTGCCATCAGTGAAGAAGGGTCGCGGGACAGGGACAAGTGGGGCTACACCTTC
CAISEEGSRDRDKWGYTF
>TRBV7-6|TRBJ2-5|.|.
TGTGCCAGCAGCTTAGCGCTTTTTACAGGCCAAGGGGCCCAGTACTTC
CASSLALFTGQGAQYF
>TRBV7-9|TRBJ2-3|TRBD2|.
TGTGCCAGCAGCTTAGTGTGGGGGGGGAGCACAGATACGCAGTATTTT
CASSLVWGGSTDTQYF
>TRBV7-9|TRBJ2-1|TRBD1|.
TGTGCCAGCAGCCCAACAGGGGCCTCCTACAATGAGCAGTTCTTC
CASSPTGASYNEQFF
>TRBV6-1|TRBJ1-5|.|.
TGTGCCAGCAGTGAAAGGCAGGAGGGCAATCAGCCCCAGCATTTT
CASSERQEGNQPQHF
>TRBV5-1|TRBJ2-5|TRBD1|.
TGCGCCAGCAGCTTGGGGAGGACAGGGGGCTGGGAGACCCAGTACTTC
CASSLGRTGGWETQYF
>TRBV11-2|TRBJ2-1|TRBD2|.
TGTGCCAGCAGCTTTGGGACTAGCGGATACAATGAGCAGTTCTTC
CASSFGTSGYNEQFF
>TRBV5-1|TRBJ2-5|.|.
TGCGCCAGCAGCTTTTCTGAGACCCAGTACTTC
CASSFSETQYF
>TRBV5-4|TRBJ2-1|TRBD2|.
TGTGCCAGCAGCTTGAATCGACTAGCGGATTACAATGAGCAGTTCTTC
CASSLNRLADYNEQFF
>TRBV19|TRBJ2-7|TRBD1|.
TGTGCCAGTAGCCTGACAGGGGGCATTTACGAGCAGTACTTC
CASSLTGGIYEQYF
>TRBV27|TRBJ1-1|TRBD1|.
TGTGCCAGCAGTCTGACCGGGACAGGGGGCACTGAAGCTTTCTTT
CASSLTGTGGTEAFF
>TRBV7-9|TRBJ2-3|TRBD2|.
TGCGCCAGCAGCTTATTCTTGCCCACTAGCGGCACGAATACGCAGTATTTT
CASSLFLPTSGTNTQYF
>TRBV18|TRBJ2-2|.|.
TGTGCCAGCTCGCCTGAGACCGGGGAGCTGTTTTTT
CASSPETGELFF
>TRBV7-9|TRBJ1-2|TRBD1|.
TGTGCCAGCAGCAACCGGGACAGGCGTTTCTACACCTTC
CASSNRDRRFYTF
>TRBV7-9|TRBJ1-1|.|.
TGTGCCAGCAGCTTCGCGGGAAGGAACACTGAAGCTTTCTTT
CASSFAGRNTEAFF
>TRBV25-1|TRBJ1-2|TRBD1|.
TGTGCCAGCAGCCCCCTGGGTCAGGGGGCGTACTATGGCTACACCTTC
CASSPLGQGAYYGYTF
>TRBV7-9|TRBJ1-3|.|.
TGTGCCAGCAGTTTCTCAGGGGCCCAAGCTGGAAACACCATATATTTT
CASSFSGAQAGNTIYF
>TRBV27|TRBJ1-2|TRBD1|.
TGTGCCAGCAGTTCCAGACAGGGCATCTATGGCTACACCTTC
CASSSRQGIYGYTF
>TRBV27|TRBJ2-3|TRBD2|.
TGTGCCAGCAGTTTATCGCCGGGGGGAGTAGGAACAGATACGCAGTATTTT
CASSLSPGGVGTDTQYF
>TRBV7-9|TRBJ1-5|.|.
TGTGCCAGCAGCTTAGCGTGGGCAAATCAGCCCCAGCATTTT
CASSLAWANQPQHF
>TRBV28|TRBJ2-7|TRBD1|.
TGTGCCAGCAGTTCGGGACAGGGGACCACCTACGAGCAGTACTTC
CASSSGQGTTYEQYF
>TRBV7-8|TRBJ2-2|TRBD2|.
TGTGCCAGCAGCACCCCCGGGACTAACGGGGAGCTGTTTTTT
CASSTPGTNGELFF